A selection of T cell receptor beta chains follows, all from one sample in a study of shared clonotypes between healthy human individuals. The table came from immunoSEQ multiplex PCR; TCRdb's copy has only in-frame clones and leaves some out. Of roughly 1,800,000 clones listed, about 94% are singletons. Sequencing used naive CD8+ T cells sorted from blood. The receptors here all came from a young man in good health. The CDR3 runs from the conserved cysteine through the conserved F or W. D genes are given only for firm matches. Size tells how often a clone was seen (once, few, many) or the class of an expanded clone, and some rows leave it out.

len: 16; v_gene: TRBV4-3; abundance: NA; j_gene: TRBJ2-5; d_gene: TRBD2; CDR3aa: CASSQVAAGEEETQYF; CDR3nt: TGCGCCAGCAGCCAAGTGGCAGCGGGAGAGGAAGAGACCCAGTACTTC
len: 12; v_gene: TRBV7-9; abundance: few; j_gene: TRBJ1-1; d_gene: NA; CDR3aa: CASSFPQLEAFF; CDR3nt: TGTGCCAGCAGCTTCCCGCAGCTTGAAGCTTTCTTT
len: 15; v_gene: TRBV5-4; abundance: NA; j_gene: TRBJ2-7; d_gene: NA; CDR3aa: CASSPPEGEHYEQYF; CDR3nt: TGTGCCAGCAGCCCCCCCGAGGGGGAACACTACGAGCAGTACTTC
len: 17; v_gene: TRBV4-1; abundance: NA; j_gene: TRBJ2-1; d_gene: TRBD2; CDR3aa: CASSHRLAGNPYNEQFF; CDR3nt: TGCGCCAGCAGCCATCGACTAGCGGGGAATCCCTACAATGAGCAGTTCTTC
len: 19; v_gene: TRBV27; abundance: NA; j_gene: TRBJ2-3; d_gene: TRBD2; CDR3aa: CASSLQRLAGVTSTDTQYF; CDR3nt: TGTGCCAGCAGTTTACAGCGGCTAGCGGGGGTAACTAGCACAGATACGCAGTATTTT
len: 15; v_gene: TRBV5-1; abundance: NA; j_gene: TRBJ2-3; d_gene: NA; CDR3aa: CASSLEGVASDTQYF; CDR3nt: TGCGCCAGCAGCTTGGAAGGGGTAGCGTCAGATACGCAGTATTTT
len: 17; v_gene: TRBV12-5; abundance: NA; j_gene: TRBJ1-3; d_gene: NA; CDR3aa: CASGLDGGLLSGNTIYF; CDR3nt: TGTGCTAGTGGTTTGGATGGGGGGCTCTTATCTGGAAACACCATATATTTT
len: 15; v_gene: TRBV6-5; abundance: NA; j_gene: TRBJ2-2; d_gene: NA; CDR3aa: CASSQDFSLTGELFF; CDR3nt: TGTGCCAGCAGTCAGGACTTCTCCCTCACCGGGGAGCTGTTTTTT
len: 16; v_gene: TRBV5-6; abundance: NA; j_gene: TRBJ2-7; d_gene: NA; CDR3aa: CASSPSFRDPTYEQYF; CDR3nt: TGTGCCAGCAGCCCCAGCTTCCGGGACCCAACCTACGAGCAGTACTTC
len: 16; v_gene: TRBV27; abundance: NA; j_gene: TRBJ2-7; d_gene: NA; CDR3aa: CASSLSFGSASYEQYF; CDR3nt: TGTGCCAGCAGTTTAAGCTTTGGGTCAGCCTCCTACGAGCAGTACTTC
len: 14; v_gene: TRBV27; abundance: NA; j_gene: TRBJ2-2; d_gene: TRBD1; CDR3aa: CASSFGQDTGELFF; CDR3nt: TGTGCCAGCAGTTTCGGACAGGACACCGGGGAGCTGTTTTTT
len: 13; v_gene: TRBV30; abundance: NA; j_gene: TRBJ2-2; d_gene: NA; CDR3aa: CAWSSDNTGELFF; CDR3nt: TGTGCCTGGAGTTCTGATAACACCGGGGAGCTGTTTTTT
len: 14; v_gene: TRBV5-8; abundance: NA; j_gene: TRBJ1-2; d_gene: TRBD1; CDR3aa: CASSLGQGHYGYTF; CDR3nt: TGTGCCAGCAGCTTAGGACAGGGACACTATGGCTACACCTTC
len: 13; v_gene: TRBV29-1; abundance: NA; j_gene: TRBJ2-7; d_gene: NA; CDR3aa: CSVRTESSYEQYF; CDR3nt: TGCAGCGTCAGGACAGAAAGCTCCTACGAGCAGTACTTC
len: 14; v_gene: TRBV6-5; abundance: once; j_gene: TRBJ1-2; d_gene: TRBD1; CDR3aa: CASGWTGGSQGYTF; CDR3nt: TGTGCCAGCGGTTGGACAGGGGGCTCGCAAGGCTACACCTTC
len: 15; v_gene: TRBV30; abundance: NA; j_gene: TRBJ2-7; d_gene: NA; CDR3aa: CAWWGSAGGSYEQYF; CDR3nt: TGTGCCTGGTGGGGCTCGGCGGGCGGGTCCTACGAGCAGTACTTC
len: 21; v_gene: TRBV5-1; abundance: NA; j_gene: TRBJ2-2; d_gene: TRBD1; CDR3aa: CASSLEIWTGGESLRPGELFF; CDR3nt: TGCGCCAGCAGCTTGGAAATTTGGACAGGGGGCGAAAGTCTTCGTCCCGGGGAGCTGTTTTTT
len: 14; v_gene: TRBV6-5; abundance: NA; j_gene: TRBJ1-1; d_gene: NA; CDR3aa: CASSYGGLAREAFF; CDR3nt: TGTGCCAGCAGTTACGGAGGACTGGCCCGGGAAGCTTTCTTT
len: 13; v_gene: TRBV7-9; abundance: NA; j_gene: TRBJ2-5; d_gene: NA; CDR3aa: CASENGLEETQYF; CDR3nt: TGTGCCAGCGAAAACGGCCTAGAGGAGACCCAGTACTTC
len: 16; v_gene: TRBV5-1; abundance: NA; j_gene: TRBJ2-7; d_gene: TRBD2; CDR3aa: CASSPYGLATAYEQYF; CDR3nt: TGCGCCAGCAGCCCCTACGGACTAGCGACCGCCTACGAGCAGTACTTC
len: 14; v_gene: TRBV6-5; abundance: NA; j_gene: TRBJ1-2; d_gene: NA; CDR3aa: CASSQGGGSYGYTF; CDR3nt: TGTGCCAGCAGTCAGGGCGGGGGTAGCTATGGCTACACCTTC
len: 14; v_gene: TRBV7-9; abundance: NA; j_gene: TRBJ1-2; d_gene: TRBD1; CDR3aa: CASSSLGTAYGYTF; CDR3nt: TGTGCCAGCAGCTCACTCGGGACAGCCTATGGCTACACCTTC
len: 15; v_gene: TRBV9; abundance: NA; j_gene: TRBJ2-7; d_gene: TRBD2; CDR3aa: CASSAGGTSTYEQYF; CDR3nt: TGTGCCAGCAGCGCGGGAGGGACTAGCACCTACGAGCAGTACTTC
len: 14; v_gene: TRBV27; abundance: NA; j_gene: TRBJ2-3; d_gene: NA; CDR3aa: CASSALDGGDTQYF; CDR3nt: TGTGCCAGCAGTGCATTAGATGGAGGCGATACGCAGTATTTT
len: 16; v_gene: TRBV6-1; abundance: NA; j_gene: TRBJ2-3; d_gene: TRBD2; CDR3aa: CASSVLAGEFTDTQYF; CDR3nt: TGTGCCAGCAGTGTATTGGCGGGAGAGTTCACAGATACGCAGTATTTT
len: 14; v_gene: TRBV14; abundance: NA; j_gene: TRBJ2-2; d_gene: NA; CDR3aa: CASSQGWNTGELFF; CDR3nt: TGTGCCAGCAGCCAAGGGTGGAACACCGGGGAGCTGTTTTTT
len: 15; v_gene: TRBV19; abundance: NA; j_gene: TRBJ2-3; d_gene: TRBD2; CDR3aa: CASSMGGGPTDTQYF; CDR3nt: TGTGCCAGTAGTATGGGCGGGGGGCCCACAGATACGCAGTATTTT
len: 17; v_gene: TRBV11-2; abundance: NA; j_gene: TRBJ1-1; d_gene: NA; CDR3aa: CASSLYEGGPGEGEAFF; CDR3nt: TGTGCCAGCAGCTTATACGAGGGGGGCCCGGGTGAGGGTGAAGCTTTCTTT
len: 13; v_gene: TRBV7-9; abundance: NA; j_gene: TRBJ2-7; d_gene: NA; CDR3aa: CASSSGNNYEQYF; CDR3nt: TGTGCCAGCAGCTCCGGGAATAATTACGAGCAGTACTTC
len: 15; v_gene: TRBV6-5; abundance: NA; j_gene: TRBJ2-1; d_gene: TRBD2; CDR3aa: CASRPIAGSYNEQFF; CDR3nt: TGTGCCAGCAGACCTATAGCGGGGAGTTACAATGAGCAGTTCTTC
len: 13; v_gene: TRBV15; abundance: NA; j_gene: TRBJ2-7; d_gene: NA; CDR3aa: CATSVGLAYEQYF; CDR3nt: TGTGCCACCAGCGTCGGGCTTGCCTACGAGCAGTACTTC
len: 15; v_gene: TRBV7-6; abundance: NA; j_gene: TRBJ2-7; d_gene: NA; CDR3aa: CASSSPGFGLSEQYF; CDR3nt: TGTGCCAGCAGCTCCCCCGGGTTCGGGTTAAGCGAGCAGTACTTC
len: 13; v_gene: TRBV7-9; abundance: NA; j_gene: TRBJ2-3; d_gene: NA; CDR3aa: CASSLTEEDTQYF; CDR3nt: TGTGCCAGCAGCTTGACCGAGGAAGATACGCAGTATTTT
len: 13; v_gene: TRBV5-6; abundance: NA; j_gene: TRBJ2-1; d_gene: TRBD2; CDR3aa: CASSLPGGNEQFF; CDR3nt: TGTGCCAGCAGCTTGCCGGGGGGCAATGAGCAGTTCTTC
len: 11; v_gene: TRBV11-2; abundance: NA; j_gene: TRBJ1-1; d_gene: NA; CDR3aa: CASSLVTEAFF; CDR3nt: TGTGCCAGCAGCTTAGTTACTGAAGCTTTCTTT
len: 13; v_gene: TRBV10-2; abundance: NA; j_gene: TRBJ2-3; d_gene: NA; CDR3aa: CASSVARTDTQYF; CDR3nt: TGCGCCAGCAGTGTGGCCAGGACAGATACGCAGTATTTT
len: 13; v_gene: TRBV30; abundance: NA; j_gene: TRBJ1-3; d_gene: NA; CDR3aa: CAWSFYSGNTIYF; CDR3nt: TGTGCCTGGAGTTTCTACTCTGGAAACACCATATATTTT
len: 14; v_gene: TRBV6-6; abundance: NA; j_gene: TRBJ1-2; d_gene: NA; CDR3aa: CASSQGQLNYGYTF; CDR3nt: TGTGCCAGCAGTCAAGGACAGCTAAACTATGGCTACACCTTC
len: 15; v_gene: TRBV7-3; abundance: NA; j_gene: TRBJ2-1; d_gene: NA; CDR3aa: CASSLDLGQYNEQFF; CDR3nt: TGTGCCAGCAGCTTAGATTTAGGCCAATACAATGAGCAGTTCTTC
len: 16; v_gene: TRBV15; abundance: NA; j_gene: TRBJ2-1; d_gene: NA; CDR3aa: CATSRDPGPRSDEQFF; CDR3nt: TGTGCCACCAGCAGAGACCCGGGACCCCGGTCAGATGAGCAGTTCTTC
len: 14; v_gene: TRBV27; abundance: NA; j_gene: TRBJ1-1; d_gene: NA; CDR3aa: CASSLLAENTEAFF; CDR3nt: TGTGCCAGCAGCCTCTTGGCCGAGAACACTGAAGCTTTCTTT
len: 15; v_gene: TRBV9; abundance: NA; j_gene: TRBJ2-2; d_gene: TRBD2; CDR3aa: CASSYSGRGVGELFF; CDR3nt: TGTGCCAGCAGCTATAGCGGGAGGGGAGTCGGGGAGCTGTTTTTT
len: 15; v_gene: TRBV7-9; abundance: once; j_gene: TRBJ2-7; d_gene: NA; CDR3aa: CASSLEHVKGYEQYF; CDR3nt: TGTGCCAGCAGCTTAGAACACGTGAAGGGCTACGAGCAGTACTTC
len: 15; v_gene: TRBV6-5; abundance: NA; j_gene: TRBJ1-3; d_gene: NA; CDR3aa: CASSYAGALGNTIYF; CDR3nt: TGTGCCAGCAGTTACGCAGGGGCCCTCGGAAACACCATATATTTT
len: 13; v_gene: TRBV28; abundance: few; j_gene: TRBJ1-2; d_gene: NA; CDR3aa: CASREGWVTGYTF; CDR3nt: TGTGCCAGCAGAGAGGGGTGGGTCACTGGCTACACCTTC
len: 15; v_gene: TRBV19; abundance: NA; j_gene: TRBJ2-3; d_gene: TRBD1; CDR3aa: CASSTRQGVGDTQYF; CDR3nt: TGTGCCAGTAGTACCAGACAGGGCGTAGGAGATACGCAGTATTTT
len: 14; v_gene: TRBV6-6; abundance: NA; j_gene: TRBJ2-7; d_gene: NA; CDR3aa: CASSSRPSSYEQYF; CDR3nt: TGTGCCAGCAGTTCTAGGCCTTCCTCCTACGAGCAGTACTTC
len: 16; v_gene: TRBV4-1; abundance: NA; j_gene: TRBJ1-3; d_gene: NA; CDR3aa: CASSHTLRGSGNTIYF; CDR3nt: TGCGCCAGCAGCCATACCTTGAGGGGCTCTGGAAACACCATATATTTT